Presented here are 2 T cell receptor beta chains from one specimen sequenced in a study of OX40 agonist ivuxolimab in advanced cancers. The table came from immunoSEQ multiplex PCR; TCRdb's copy has only in-frame clones and leaves some out. Of approximately 74,000 clones listed, approximately 80% are singletons. The material sequenced was CD4+ or CD8+ T cells sorted from blood, taken in a trial of the OX40 agonist ivuxolimab. The receptors originated from an adult with an advanced solid tumor such as melanoma, head and neck, liver or kidney cancer.

This clone was observed once. The rearrangement uses TRBV5-8 and TRBJ1-2; TRBD1 might be the D (5 bases). The CDR3 totals 13 residues. V was trimmed by 5 bases and J by 4 bases, leaving 12 bases between them. Germline V gene lookup returns CDR1 SGHTS and CDR2 YDEGEE. The CDR3 loop reads CASSGYRSYGYTF. The CDR3 DNA reads as TGTGCCAGCAGTGGGTACAGGTCCTATGGCTACACCTTC.

The V gene is TRBV11-1, the J gene TRBJ2-7; TRBD2 is a possible D gene (5 bases). Germline V gene lookup returns CDR1 SGHAT and CDR2 FQDESV (reference sequence). The ends were cut back, 5 bases at V and 1 base at J, with 21 bases in the middle. This CDR3 comprises 17 residues. CDR3 sequence: CASSGRLRAGGSYEQYV. CDR3 sequence (DNA): TGTGCCAGCAGCGGCCGGTTAAGGGCAGGAGGTTCCTACGAGCAGTACGTC.